The 12 T cell receptor beta chains in this list originate from one sample, sequenced in a study of T cell responses to AZD1222 COVID-19 vaccine. Assay: immunoSEQ multiplex PCR; the TCRdb copy retains only in-frame clones and omits some. The sample includes tens of thousands of clones, 81% of them seen just once. The sample in question was peripheral blood, obtained 28 days after the second AZD1222 dose. All receptors derive from an adult who received the AZD1222 COVID-19 vaccine.

CDR3 sequence (DNA): TGTGCCAGCAGCAAAGGGGTCTCGGCAAGGGACACAGCTAACTATGGCTACACCTTC. Protein: CASSKGVSARDTANYGYTF. The rearrangement uses TRBV21-1 and TRBJ1-2; the D call of TRBD1 is as the table states it, not checked on the DNA. TRBV21-1 is designated a pseudogene. The CDR3 covers 19 residues.

V is TRBV15 and J is TRBJ2-7; D is tentatively TRBD1 or TRBD2 (5 bases each). V shed 1 base and J shed 3 bases, with 10 bases lying between them. The CDR3 runs to 14 residues. The germline gives CDR1 LNHNV, CDR2 YYDKDF (reference sequence). CDR3 bases: TGTGCCACCAGCAGAGGGGGACCTAGCTACGAGCAGTACTTC. Protein product: CATSRGGPSYEQYF.

The V and J genes are TRBV29-1 and TRBJ2-2, with TRBD1 identical over 8 bases. The CDR3 length is 12 residues. The germline V gene encodes CDR1 SQVTM and CDR2 ANQGSEA. Trimming removed 4 bases from V and 8 bases from J; junction bases left unmatched: 3. CDR3 amino acids: CSVGQGAGELFF. The CDR3 DNA follows: TGCAGCGTTGGTCAGGGGGCTGGGGAGCTGTTTTTT.

The V gene is TRBV29-1, the J gene TRBJ1-2; 7 bases match TRBD1. Germline values: CDR1 SQVTM, CDR2 ANQGSEA. V was pared by 3 bases and J by 8 bases, with 9 bases of the junction left unmatched. The CDR3 totals 13 residues. This CDR3 reads CSVDWTGEWGYTF. DNA of the CDR3: TGCAGCGTTGATTGGACAGGCGAGTGGGGCTACACCTTC.

The CDR3 protein is CATSPGHGELFF. The CDR3, as DNA: TGTGCCACCAGTCCCGGGCACGGGGAGCTGTTTTTT. The chain carries TRBV24-1 and TRBJ2-2; no clear D gene. The length of the CDR3 is 12 residues. V lost 6 bases to trimming and J lost 7 bases, with 8 bases between them. Germline V gene data show CDR1 as KGHDR and CDR2 as SFDVKD.

The CDR3 spells CASSLEVDTQYF. CDR3 nucleotides: TGTGCCAGCAGCTTAGAGGTGGATACGCAGTATTTT. The chain recombines TRBV7-9 with TRBJ2-3; no definite D call. This CDR3 is built from 12 residues. Germline CDR1 is SEHNR and CDR2 is FQNEAQ (reference sequence). V was cut by 1 base and J by 6 bases, with 5 bases left in between.

V usage is TRBV5-1 and J usage is TRBJ2-2; the D is unclear. Germline V gives CDR1 SGHRS, CDR2 YFSETQ. V was pared by 3 bases and J by 6 bases, with 3 bases between. The CDR3 length is 11 residues. The CDR3 DNA reads TGCGCCAGCAGCTATTCCGGGGAGCTGTTTTTT. Translation: CASSYSGELFF.

V and J are TRBV10-3 and TRBJ1-1, with a weak D call TRBD1 (5 bases). The CDR3 length is 17 residues. The germline V and J ends were trimmed by 4 bases and 1 base, with 19 bases remaining between them. Germline CDR1 reads ENHRY; CDR2 reads SYGVKD. The CDR3 protein is CAISGPTRDGKNTEAFF. In DNA form, the CDR3 reads TGTGCCATCAGTGGACCAACCCGGGACGGCAAGAACACTGAAGCTTTCTTT.

This rearrangement joins TRBV4-2 to TRBJ1-2; D uncertain. V shed 1 base and J shed 8 bases, with 14 bases lying between them. This CDR3 spans 14 amino acids. Germline V CDR1 and CDR2: LGHNA, YNFKEQ. The CDR3 nucleotides are TGTGCCAGCAGCCAAGTTAGTCCAGAGCCGGGCTACACCTTC. Translated, it gives CASSQVSPEPGYTF.

This chain connects TRBV7-3 to TRBJ2-7; the D gene is possibly TRBD1 (5 bases). The germline V gene has CDR1 SGHTA and CDR2 FQGTGA. V was cut by 0 bases and J by 3 bases, with 12 bases left in between. The CDR3 runs to 15 residues. CDR3 DNA sequence: TGTGCCAGCAGCTTAACGGCAGGGAAGAACTACGAGCAGTACTTC. The encoded protein is CASSLTAGKNYEQYF. The variable domain in full, completed from reference TRBV7-3 and TRBJ2-7, reads GAGVSQTPSNKVTEKGKYVELRCDPISGHTALYWYRQSLGQGPEFLIYFQGTGAADDSGLPNDRFFAVRPEGSVSTLKIQRTERGDSAVYLCASSLTAGKNYEQYFGPGTRLTVT.

The chain has TRBV4-3 and TRBJ2-1; TRBD1 agrees at 9 bases. This CDR3 has 19 amino acids. Germline lookup yields CDR1 LGHNA and CDR2 YSLEER. Losses at the gene ends were 1 base for V and 0 bases for J; bases not matched to a gene: 10. The CDR3 is CASSQAYRGLASSYNEQFF. The CDR3 region has the DNA TGCGCCAGCAGCCAAGCGTACAGGGGGCTGGCAAGCTCCTACAATGAGCAGTTCTTC.

Comment on this clone: A much larger clone lies one base from this, so it may be a read error. The chain links TRBV6-2 or TRBV6-3 to TRBJ2-6, with unresolved D. The CDR3 is 14 amino acids. Trimming shortened V by 2 bases and J by 0 bases, and 2 bases separated the two germline ends. Per the germline V gene, CDR1 is MNHEY and CDR2 is SVGEGT. CDR3 sequence reads: CASSYSSGANVLTF. In DNA form, the CDR3 reads TGTGCCAGCAGTTACAGCTCTGGGGCCAACGTCCTGACTTTC.